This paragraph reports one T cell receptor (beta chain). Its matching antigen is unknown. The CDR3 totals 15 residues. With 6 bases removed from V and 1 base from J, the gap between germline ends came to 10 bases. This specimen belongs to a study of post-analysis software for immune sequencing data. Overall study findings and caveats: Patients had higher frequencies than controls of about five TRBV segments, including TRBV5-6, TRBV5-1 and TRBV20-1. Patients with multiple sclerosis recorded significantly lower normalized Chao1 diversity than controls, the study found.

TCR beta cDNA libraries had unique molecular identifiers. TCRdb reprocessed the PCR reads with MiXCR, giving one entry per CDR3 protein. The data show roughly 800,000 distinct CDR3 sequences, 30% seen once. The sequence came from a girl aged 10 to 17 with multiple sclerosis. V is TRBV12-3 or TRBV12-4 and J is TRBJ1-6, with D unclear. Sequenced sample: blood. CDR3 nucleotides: TGTGCCAGCAGCGTTCTGGGGTCCTATAATTCACCCCTCCACTTT. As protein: CASSVLGSYNSPLHF.